A single sample gave rise to the 4 T cell receptor beta chains below, sequenced in a study of blood T cell repertoires in COVID-19. The protocol was immunoSEQ multiplex PCR, while the TCRdb copy is restricted to in-frame clones and leaves out a portion. The sample contains over 200,000 clones, approximately 80% of which appear only once. The specimen was peripheral blood. These receptors were obtained from a man aged 40-55 years who had recovered from COVID-19.

V usage is TRBV10-3 and J usage is TRBJ2-1; 11 nucleotides line up with TRBD2. Germline V gives CDR1 ENHRY, CDR2 SYGVKD. This CDR3 has 15 residues. V was pared by 0 bases and J by 8 bases, with 3 bases of the junction left unmatched. The CDR3 nucleotides read TGTGCCATCAGTGAGTCTACTAGCGGGGGAGATGAGCAGTTCTTC. It yields the protein CAISESTSGGDEQFF.

This clone was seen a handful of times. V and J are TRBV5-4 and TRBJ2-1, with D possibly TRBD2 on 6 matching bases. CDR1 and CDR2 from the germline V gene are SGHNT and YYREEE (reference sequence). This CDR3 is 15 amino acids long. Deletions cut 5 bases from V and 1 base from J, with 13 bases between. CDR3 region: CASSSGGKSYNEQFF. The CDR3 DNA follows: TGTGCCAGCAGTTCTGGGGGGAAGTCCTACAATGAGCAGTTCTTC. Drawing the rest from reference TRBV5-4 and TRBJ2-1, the complete variable domain is ETGVTQSPTHLIKTRGQQVTLRCSSQSGHNTVSWYQQALGQGPQFIFQYYREEENGRGNFPPRFSGLQFPNYSSELNVNALELDDSALYLCASSSGGKSYNEQFFGPGTRLTVL.

The J gene is TRBJ2-5, the V gene TRBV11-2, with D tentatively TRBD2 (6 bases). The V gene lost 2 bases and the J gene lost 4 bases, with 20 bases spanning the gap. Germline V gives CDR1 SGHAT, CDR2 FQNNGV. This CDR3 comprises 17 residues. The DNA of the CDR3 is TGTGCCAGCAGCTTACGGGGGTTGGCAGGCCCTCCAGAGACCCAGTACTTC. It specifies CASSLRGLAGPPETQYF.

V is TRBV7-9 and J is TRBJ2-2, with D possibly matching TRBD1 (5 bases). There are 16 residues in the CDR3. Trimming shortened V by 5 bases and J by 1 base, and 14 bases separated the two germline ends. Per germline, CDR1 SEHNR and CDR2 FQNEAQ (reference sequence). The chain's CDR3 is CASSAYHTGNTGELFF. The CDR3 nucleotides are TGTGCCAGCAGCGCCTACCATACAGGGAACACCGGGGAGCTGTTTTTT.